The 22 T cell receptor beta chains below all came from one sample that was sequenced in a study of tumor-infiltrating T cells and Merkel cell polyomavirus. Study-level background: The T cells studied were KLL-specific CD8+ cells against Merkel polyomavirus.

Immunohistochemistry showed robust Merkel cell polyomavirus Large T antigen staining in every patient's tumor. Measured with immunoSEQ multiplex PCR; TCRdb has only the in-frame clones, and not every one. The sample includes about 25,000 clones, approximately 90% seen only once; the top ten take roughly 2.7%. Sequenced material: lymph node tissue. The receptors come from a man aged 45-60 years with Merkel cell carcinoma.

CDR3 region: CASSEAAQGFGGYTF. CDR3 DNA sequence: TGTGCCAGCAGTGAAGCGGCCCAGGGGTTCGGTGGCTACACCTTC. The chain joins TRBV2 to TRBJ1-2; perhaps TRBD1 as D (6 bases). V dropped 0 bases and J dropped 7 bases, with 15 bases sitting between them. Germline values: CDR1 SNHLY, CDR2 FYNNEI. The CDR3 is 15 residues long.

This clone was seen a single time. The CDR3: CASMGRGATGELFF. The CDR3 DNA follows: TGTGCCAGCATGGGGCGGGGTGCCACCGGGGAGCTGTTTTTT. The V and J genes are TRBV19 and TRBJ2-2, with D possibly matching TRBD2 (6 bases). Trimming stripped 9 bases from V and 4 bases from J, with 15 bases between. Germline loops: CDR1 LNHDA, CDR2 SQIVND (reference sequence). CDR3 length equals 14 residues.

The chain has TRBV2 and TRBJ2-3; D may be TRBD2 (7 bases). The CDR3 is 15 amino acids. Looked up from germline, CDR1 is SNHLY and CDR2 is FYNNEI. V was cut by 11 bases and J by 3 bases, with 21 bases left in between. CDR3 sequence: CARTGQRDKTDTQYF. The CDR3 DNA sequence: TGTGCCCGTACAGGACAGCGGGATAAAACAGATACGCAGTATTTT.

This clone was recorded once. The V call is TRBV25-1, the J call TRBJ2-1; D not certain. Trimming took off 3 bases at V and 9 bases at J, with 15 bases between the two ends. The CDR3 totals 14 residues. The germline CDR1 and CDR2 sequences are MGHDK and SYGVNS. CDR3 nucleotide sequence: TGTGCCAGCAGTGACGGCGGAAGTCGGGTTGAGCAGTTCTTC. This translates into CASSDGGSRVEQFF.

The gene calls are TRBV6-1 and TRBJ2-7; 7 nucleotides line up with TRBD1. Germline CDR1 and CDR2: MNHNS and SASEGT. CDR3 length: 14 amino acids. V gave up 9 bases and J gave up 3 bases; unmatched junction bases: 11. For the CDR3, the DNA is TGTGCCAGTATGATTCAGGGGGACGTCTACGAGCAGTACTTC. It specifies CASMIQGDVYEQYF.

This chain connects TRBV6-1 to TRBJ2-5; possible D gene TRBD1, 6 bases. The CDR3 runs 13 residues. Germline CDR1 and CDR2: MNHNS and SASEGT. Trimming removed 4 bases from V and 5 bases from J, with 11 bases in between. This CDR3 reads CASSVQGGETQYF. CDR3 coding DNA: TGTGCCAGCAGTGTACAGGGTGGGGAGACCCAGTACTTC.

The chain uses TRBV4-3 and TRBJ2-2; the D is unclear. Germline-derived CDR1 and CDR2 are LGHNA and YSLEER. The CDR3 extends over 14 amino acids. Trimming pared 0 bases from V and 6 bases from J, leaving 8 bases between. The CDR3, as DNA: TGCGCCAGCAGCCAAGATCACATACCCGGGGAGCTGTTTTTT. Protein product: CASSQDHIPGELFF.

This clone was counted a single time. CDR3 protein: CASSEGTDTQYF. The DNA for the CDR3 is TGCGCCAGCTCGGAGGGCACAGATACGCAGTATTTT. The chain couples TRBV5-1 to TRBJ2-3; D may be TRBD2 (5 bases). This CDR3 comprises 12 residues. Germline CDR1 SGHRS, CDR2 YFSETQ. The V and J ends lost 7 bases and 1 base respectively, with 7 bases between them.

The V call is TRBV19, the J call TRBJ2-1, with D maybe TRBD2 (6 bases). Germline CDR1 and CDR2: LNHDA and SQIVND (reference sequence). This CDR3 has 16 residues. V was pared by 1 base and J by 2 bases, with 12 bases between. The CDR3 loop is CASSIGRETPYNEQFF. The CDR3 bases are TGTGCCAGTAGTATAGGACGGGAGACCCCCTACAATGAGCAGTTCTTC.

In DNA form, the CDR3 reads TGTGCCAGCAGGCCACTTTCAGGGGCTTCCTACGAGCAGTACTTC. This encodes CASRPLSGASYEQYF. J is TRBJ2-7 and V is TRBV6-5, with D perhaps TRBD1 (6 bases). The germline V gene has CDR1 MNHEY and CDR2 SVGAGI. This CDR3 has 15 amino acids. V lost 6 bases and J lost 1, with 16 bases in between.

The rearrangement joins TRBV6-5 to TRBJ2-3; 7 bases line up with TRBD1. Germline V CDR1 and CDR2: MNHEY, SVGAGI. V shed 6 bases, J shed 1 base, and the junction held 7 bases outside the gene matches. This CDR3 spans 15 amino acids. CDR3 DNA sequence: TGTGCCAGCAGCCTACAGGGGCGAGGCACAGATACGCAGTATTTT. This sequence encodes CASSLQGRGTDTQYF.

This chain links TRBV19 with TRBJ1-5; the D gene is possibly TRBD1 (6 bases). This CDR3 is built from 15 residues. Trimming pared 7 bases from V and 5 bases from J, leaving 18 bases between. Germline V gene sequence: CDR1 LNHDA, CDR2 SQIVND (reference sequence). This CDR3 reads CASTLLTGPHQPQHF. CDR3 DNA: TGTGCCAGTACCCTACTTACAGGGCCCCATCAGCCCCAGCATTTT.

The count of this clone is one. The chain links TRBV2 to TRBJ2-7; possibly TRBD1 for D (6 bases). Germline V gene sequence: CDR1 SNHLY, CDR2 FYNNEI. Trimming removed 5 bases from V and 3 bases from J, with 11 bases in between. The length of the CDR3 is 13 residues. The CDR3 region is CASSSGVGYEQYF. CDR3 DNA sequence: TGTGCCAGCAGTTCAGGGGTTGGCTACGAGCAGTACTTC.

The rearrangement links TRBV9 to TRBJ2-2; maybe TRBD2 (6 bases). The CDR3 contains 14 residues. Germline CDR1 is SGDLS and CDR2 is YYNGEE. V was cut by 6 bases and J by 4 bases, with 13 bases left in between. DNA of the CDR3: TGTGCCAGCAATCGGGATAGCGGCACCGGGGAGCTGTTTTTT. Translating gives CASNRDSGTGELFF.

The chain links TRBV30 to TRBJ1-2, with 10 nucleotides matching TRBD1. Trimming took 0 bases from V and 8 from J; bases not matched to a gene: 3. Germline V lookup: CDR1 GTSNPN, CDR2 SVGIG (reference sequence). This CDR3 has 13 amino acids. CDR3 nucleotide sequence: TGTGCCTGGAGTGTAGGACAGGGGGTCGGCTACACCTTC. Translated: CAWSVGQGVGYTF.

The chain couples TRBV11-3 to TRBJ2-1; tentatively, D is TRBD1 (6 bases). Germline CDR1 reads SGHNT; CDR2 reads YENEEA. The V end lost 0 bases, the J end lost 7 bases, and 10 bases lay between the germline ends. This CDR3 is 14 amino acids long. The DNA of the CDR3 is TGTGCCAGCAGCTTAGAAGGGGGAACAAATGAGCAGTTCTTC. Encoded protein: CASSLEGGTNEQFF.

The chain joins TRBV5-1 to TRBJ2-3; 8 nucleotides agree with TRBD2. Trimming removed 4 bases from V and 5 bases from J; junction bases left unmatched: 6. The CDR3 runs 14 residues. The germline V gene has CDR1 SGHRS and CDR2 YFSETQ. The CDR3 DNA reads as TGCGCCAGCAGCGCACCGGGGGGGGTAGATACGCAGTATTTT. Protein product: CASSAPGGVDTQYF. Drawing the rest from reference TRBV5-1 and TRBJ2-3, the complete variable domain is KAGVTQTPRYLIKTRGQQVTLSCSPISGHRSVSWYQQTPGQGLQFLFEYFSETQRNKGNFPGRFSGRQFSNSRSEMNVSTLELGDSALYLCASSAPGGVDTQYFGPGTRLTVL.

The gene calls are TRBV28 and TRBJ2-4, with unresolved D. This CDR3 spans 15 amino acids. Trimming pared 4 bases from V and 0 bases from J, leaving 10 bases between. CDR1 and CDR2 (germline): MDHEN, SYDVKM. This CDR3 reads CASSSPTVAKNIQYF. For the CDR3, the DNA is TGTGCCAGCAGTTCGCCCACAGTAGCCAAAAACATTCAGTACTTC.

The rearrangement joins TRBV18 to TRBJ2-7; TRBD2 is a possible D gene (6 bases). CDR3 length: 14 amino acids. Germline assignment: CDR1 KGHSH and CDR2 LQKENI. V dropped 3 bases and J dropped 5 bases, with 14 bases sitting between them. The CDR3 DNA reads TGTGCCAGCTCACCGGGAGGTCTTCCGGACGAGCAGTACTTC. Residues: CASSPGGLPDEQYF.

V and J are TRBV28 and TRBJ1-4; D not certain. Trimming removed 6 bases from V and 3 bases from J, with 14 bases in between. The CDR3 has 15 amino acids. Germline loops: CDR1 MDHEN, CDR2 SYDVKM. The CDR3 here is CASRARGGSNEKLFF. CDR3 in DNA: TGTGCCAGCAGAGCCCGGGGAGGATCTAATGAAAAACTGTTTTTT.

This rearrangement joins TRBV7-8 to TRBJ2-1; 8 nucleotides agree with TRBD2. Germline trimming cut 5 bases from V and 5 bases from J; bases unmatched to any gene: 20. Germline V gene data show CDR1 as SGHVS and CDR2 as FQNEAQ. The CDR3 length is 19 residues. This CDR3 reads CASSPRVLPGLGFNNEQFF. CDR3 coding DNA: TGTGCCAGCAGCCCCAGGGTATTGCCGGGACTAGGGTTTAACAATGAGCAGTTCTTC. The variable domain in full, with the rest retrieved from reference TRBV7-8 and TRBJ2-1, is GAGVSQSPRYKVAKRGQDVALRCDPISGHVSLFWYQQALGQGPEFLTYFQNEAQLDKSGLPSDRFFAERPEGSVSTLKIQRTQQEDSAVYLCASSPRVLPGLGFNNEQFFGPGTRLTVL.

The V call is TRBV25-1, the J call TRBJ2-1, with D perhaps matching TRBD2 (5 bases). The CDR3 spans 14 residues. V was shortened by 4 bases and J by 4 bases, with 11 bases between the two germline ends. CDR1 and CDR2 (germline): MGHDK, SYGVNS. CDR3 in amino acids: CASSVTGVYNEQFF. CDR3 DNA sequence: TGTGCCAGCAGTGTGACCGGGGTTTACAATGAGCAGTTCTTC.